The next 24 T cell receptor beta chains were all read from a single sample in a study of cytomegalovirus exposure and HLA in healthy donors. With 60 Vbeta and 13 Jbeta primers, the PCR was carried out. The assay was immunoSEQ multiplex PCR, and TCRdb's table has in-frame clones only and misses some. This sample carries tens of thousands of clones, roughly four fifths of them seen once, and the ten largest clones take under 2%. The source material was PBMCs. These receptors were obtained from a woman aged 25 to 45 in good health and CMV-seronegative.

The chain employs TRBV28 and TRBJ2-7, with a tentative D call TRBD2 (6 bases). The germline V gene has CDR1 MDHEN and CDR2 SYDVKM. This CDR3 region has 14 residues. The V gene lost 3 bases and the J gene lost 2 bases, with 11 bases spanning the gap. CDR3 DNA: TGTGCCAGCAGTTTGGGACTCCAACCCTACGAGCAGTACTTC. Its protein product is CASSLGLQPYEQYF.

This clone was observed once. The chain uses TRBV6-1 and TRBJ1-1; D possibly corresponds to TRBD1 (6 bases). With 7 bases removed from V and 2 bases from J, the gap between germline ends came to 11 bases. The CDR3 has 13 amino acids. Germline-derived CDR1 and CDR2 are MNHNS and SASEGT. CDR3 loop: CASTIQGNTEAFF. The CDR3 bases are TGTGCCAGCACTATACAGGGTAACACTGAAGCTTTCTTT.

CDR3 residues: CASSFHTDTQYF. CDR3 bases: TGCGCCAGCAGCTTTCATACAGATACGCAGTATTTT. The chain carries TRBV5-1 and TRBJ2-3; D gene ambiguous. This CDR3 spans 12 amino acids. Trimming removed 2 bases at V and 3 bases at J, with 4 bases between. CDR1 and CDR2 (germline): SGHRS, YFSETQ.

The V gene is TRBV4-1, the J gene TRBJ2-3, with a possible D match to TRBD2 (5 bases). V lost 1 base, J lost 4 bases, and 9 bases lay in between. CDR1 MGHRA and CDR2 YSYEKL come from the germline V gene. The CDR3 loop spans 14 amino acids. Written as DNA, the CDR3 is TGCGCCAGCAGCCAAGCCGAGGGTTCAGATACGCAGTATTTT. As protein: CASSQAEGSDTQYF.

This sequence joins TRBV6-5 and TRBJ1-1; D call uncertain. Deletions cut 2 bases from V and 3 bases from J, with 7 bases between. The CDR3 spans 13 residues. Germline V lookup: CDR1 MNHEY, CDR2 SVGAGI. The chain's CDR3 is CASSYVGDTEAFF. CDR3 DNA: TGTGCCAGCAGTTACGTGGGCGACACTGAAGCTTTCTTT.

This clone showed up just a few times. The V and J genes are TRBV5-8 and TRBJ2-2; D possibly corresponds to TRBD1 (6 bases). The CDR3 is 16 residues long. V shed 5 bases and J shed 6 bases, with 20 bases lying between them. CDR1 is SGHTS, CDR2 YDEGEE, per germline. The DNA of the CDR3 is TGTGCCAGCAGGCAACCAGGCAGGGGAAACGCCGGGGAGCTGTTTTTT. Its translation is CASRQPGRGNAGELFF. Complete variable domain (other parts from reference TRBV5-8 and TRBJ2-2): EAGVTQSPTHLIKTRGQQATLRCSPISGHTSVYWYQQALGLGLQFLLWYDEGEERNRGNFPPRFSGRQFPNYSSELNVNALELEDSALYLCASRQPGRGNAGELFFGEGSRLTVL.

The chain carries TRBV28 and TRBJ2-3; the match to TRBD1 covers 8 bases. Germline CDR1 MDHEN, CDR2 SYDVKM. V was clipped by 5 bases and J by 4 bases; unmatched bases: 20. The CDR3 contains 19 residues. CDR3 nucleotides: TGTGCCAGCAGTCTCACTATGGGCCCCACACCAGGGGGCTCAGATACGCAGTATTTT. Residues: CASSLTMGPTPGGSDTQYF.

The V gene is TRBV7-6, the J gene TRBJ2-1, with 9 bases aligning to TRBD2. CDR3 size: 15 residues. Germline CDR1 reads SGHVS; CDR2 reads FNYEAQ. The V gene end was trimmed by 1 base and the J gene end by 7 bases; junction bases not matched to a gene: 5. CDR3 sequence reads: CASSLGSGGLNEQFF. The CDR3 nucleotides read TGTGCCAGCAGCTTAGGTAGCGGGGGACTTAATGAGCAGTTCTTC.

The rearrangement uses TRBV6-1 and TRBJ1-1; 10 nucleotides line up with TRBD1. CDR1 and CDR2 (germline): MNHNS, SASEGT. The V gene end was trimmed by 2 bases and the J gene end by 4 bases; junction bases not matched to a gene: 4. This CDR3 has 15 residues. The CDR3 loop is CASSERQGASTEAFF. The CDR3 coding sequence is TGTGCCAGCAGTGAAAGACAGGGGGCTAGCACTGAAGCTTTCTTT.

The gene calls are TRBV6-1 and TRBJ2-1; a possible D gene is TRBD1 (6 bases). The CDR3 sequence is 15 residues long. Germline V gene lookup returns CDR1 MNHNS and CDR2 SASEGT. V lost 5 bases and J lost 2, with 13 bases in between. CDR3: CASSSAGVAYNEQFF. CDR3 nucleotides: TGTGCCAGCAGTTCGGCAGGGGTGGCCTACAATGAGCAGTTCTTC.

The chain combines TRBV5-1 with TRBJ2-1, with 11 positions matching TRBD1. Germline lookup yields CDR1 SGHRS and CDR2 YFSETQ. Unmatched junction bases numbered 10, after V lost 2 bases and J lost 9 bases. The CDR3 sequence is 16 residues long. The CDR3 DNA reads TGCGCCAGCAGCTTTGGTGGGACAGGGGGTAATATTGAGCAGTTCTTC. This translates into CASSFGGTGGNIEQFF.

J is TRBJ1-1 and V is TRBV7-2; 7 bases agree with TRBD1. The germline gives CDR1 SGHTA, CDR2 FQGNSA. V was pared by 5 bases and J by 6 bases, with 15 bases of the junction left unmatched. The CDR3 contains 16 residues. In DNA form, the CDR3 reads TGTGCCAGCAGCGTAGTCAGGGGGAGGTTTCTGGCTGAAGCTTTCTTT. This encodes CASSVVRGRFLAEAFF.

The V and J genes are TRBV11-3 and TRBJ2-2, with 7 bases identical to TRBD1. The CDR3 has 15 amino acids. The germline gives CDR1 SGHNT, CDR2 YENEEA. V was clipped by 5 bases and J by 4 bases; unmatched bases: 7. The CDR3 DNA is TGTGCCAGCAGCCTTACAGGGGTCGGCACCGGGGAGCTGTTTTTT. It yields the protein CASSLTGVGTGELFF.

This chain connects TRBV6-1 to TRBJ2-7, with D possibly matching TRBD2 (7 bases). V lost 2 bases, J lost 4 bases, and 18 bases lay in between. This CDR3 region has 16 residues. CDR1 is MNHNS and CDR2 is SASEGT in the germline V gene. The CDR3 is CASSESASGRGYEQYF. The DNA of the CDR3 is TGTGCCAGCAGTGAATCAGCTAGCGGCAGGGGTTACGAGCAGTACTTC.

The chain has TRBV29-1 and TRBJ1-2, with TRBD1 matching 9 bases. V lost 6 bases, J lost 3 bases, and 5 bases stayed unmatched. The CDR3 length is 13 residues. Germline CDR1 reads SQVTM; CDR2 reads ANQGSEA. Here the CDR3 DNA reads TGCAGCGTCCGGGACAGGGACCACTATGGCTACACCTTC. It is translated as CSVRDRDHYGYTF.

This chain connects TRBV11-3 to TRBJ2-1; no clear D. The CDR3 runs to 12 residues. Germline CDR1 reads SGHNT; CDR2 reads YENEEA. V dropped 4 bases and J dropped 5 bases, with 6 bases sitting between them. The CDR3 loop reads CASSSTHNEQFF. The CDR3 nucleotides read TGTGCCAGCAGCTCCACTCACAATGAGCAGTTCTTC.

The chain couples TRBV19 to TRBJ1-3, with no clear D. The CDR3 consists of 17 residues. The germline V gene encodes CDR1 LNHDA and CDR2 SQIVND (reference sequence). V lost 2 bases and J lost 3, with 17 bases in between. The CDR3 loop is CASSILEAAALGNTIYF. The CDR3 nucleotides are TGTGCCAGTAGTATACTTGAGGCAGCCGCGCTTGGAAACACCATATATTTT.

Comments on this clone: The junction departs from germline at one end; a sequencing error may be responsible. Different DNA sequences within this sample yield the same CDR3. This chain connects TRBV4-2 to TRBJ2-7, with TRBD2 identical over 9 bases. This CDR3 contains 19 residues. CDR1 is LGHNA and CDR2 is YNFKEQ in the germline V gene. The chain's CDR3 is CASSQEGAGGSGRGYEQYF. The CDR3 DNA reads as TGTGCTAGCAGCCAAGAGGGAGCAGGGGGTAGCGGGAGAGGCTACGAGCAGTACTTC.

This chain connects TRBV7-6 to TRBJ1-1; 9 positions match TRBD1. V shed 3 bases, J shed 1 base, and the junction held 0 bases outside the gene matches. The CDR3 is made up of 14 amino acids. The germline V gene has CDR1 SGHVS and CDR2 FNYEAQ. The CDR3 nucleotides read TGTGCCAGCAGCTTGGGACAGGGGAACACTGAAGCTTTCTTT. Translated: CASSLGQGNTEAFF.

The CDR3 region is CASSYSPGQVTEAFF. The CDR3 DNA sequence: TGTGCCAGCAGTTACTCGCCGGGACAGGTCACTGAAGCTTTCTTT. The chain joins TRBV6-6 to TRBJ1-1, with 8 nucleotides matching TRBD1. The CDR3 extends over 15 amino acids. Germline-derived CDR1 and CDR2 are MNHNY and SVGAGI (reference sequence). Germline trimming cut 0 bases from V and 4 bases from J; bases unmatched to any gene: 4.

The chain employs TRBV7-2 and TRBJ1-4, with D unresolved. CDR3 size: 14 residues. Trimming left V 1 base short and J 7 bases short, with 10 bases between. Germline V gene data show CDR1 as SGHTA and CDR2 as FQGNSA. CDR3 protein: CASSLVGWSEKLFF. The CDR3 region has the DNA TGTGCCAGCAGCTTAGTTGGGTGGAGTGAAAAACTGTTTTTT.

The chain combines TRBV27 with TRBJ2-1; possible D gene TRBD1, 6 bases. The germline CDR1 and CDR2 sequences are MNHEY and SMNVEV (reference sequence). This CDR3 has 13 residues. Trimming shortened V by 6 bases and J by 4 bases, and 10 bases separated the two germline ends. The CDR3 spells CASRTGTYNEQFF. The CDR3 bases are TGTGCCAGCAGGACCGGGACATACAATGAGCAGTTCTTC.

This rearrangement joins TRBV6-1 to TRBJ2-1, with 7 nucleotides matching TRBD2. The J segment lost 0 bases and the V segment lost 7 bases, leaving 0 bases of the junction unmatched. The CDR3 extends over 13 amino acids. Per germline, CDR1 MNHNS and CDR2 SASEGT. CDR3 residues: CASTSGSYNEQFF. CDR3 nucleotide sequence: TGTGCCAGCACTAGCGGCTCCTACAATGAGCAGTTCTTC.

Concerning this clone: This sample includes further DNA sequences coding for the same CDR3. The chain joins TRBV4-2 to TRBJ2-7, with TRBD2 identical over 8 bases. Germline CDR1 and CDR2: LGHNA and YNFKEQ. CDR3 length: 17 amino acids. V lost 4 bases to trimming and J lost 0 bases; unmatched junction nucleotides: 11. In DNA form, the CDR3 reads TGTGCCAGCAGCCTCAGACTAGCGCCTGCCTCCTCCTACGAGCAGTACTTC. This codes for CASSLRLAPASSYEQYF.